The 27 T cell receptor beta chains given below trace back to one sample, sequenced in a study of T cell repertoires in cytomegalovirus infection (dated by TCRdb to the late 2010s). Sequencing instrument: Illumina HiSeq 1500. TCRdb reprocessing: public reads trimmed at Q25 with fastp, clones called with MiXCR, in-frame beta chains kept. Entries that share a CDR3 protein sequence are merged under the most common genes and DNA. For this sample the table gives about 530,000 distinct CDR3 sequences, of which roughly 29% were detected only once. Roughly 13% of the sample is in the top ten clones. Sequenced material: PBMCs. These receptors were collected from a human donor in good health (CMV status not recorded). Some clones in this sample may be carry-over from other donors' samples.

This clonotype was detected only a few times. The CDR3 DNA follows: TGTGCCGGCCGAGGACAGGGGAACACCGGGGAGCTGTTTTTT. Its translation is CAGRGQGNTGELFF. The V call is TRBV6-1, the J call TRBJ2-2; 8 bases agree with TRBD1. V gave up 11 bases and J gave up 1 base; unmatched junction bases: 6. There are 14 residues in the CDR3. Germline CDR1 reads MNHNS; CDR2 reads SASEGT.

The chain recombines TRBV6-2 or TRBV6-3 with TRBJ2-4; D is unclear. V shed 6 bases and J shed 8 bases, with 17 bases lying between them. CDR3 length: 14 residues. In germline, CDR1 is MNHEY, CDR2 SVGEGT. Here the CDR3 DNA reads TGTGCCAGCAGAGCCCCTGAGCCGGTGGACATTCAGTACTTC. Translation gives CASRAPEPVDIQYF.

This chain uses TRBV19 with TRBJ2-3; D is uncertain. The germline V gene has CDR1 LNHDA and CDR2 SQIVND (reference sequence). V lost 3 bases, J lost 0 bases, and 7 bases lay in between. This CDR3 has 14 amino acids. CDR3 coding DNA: TGTGCCAGTAGTATGGCTACTAGCACAGATACGCAGTATTTT. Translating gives CASSMATSTDTQYF. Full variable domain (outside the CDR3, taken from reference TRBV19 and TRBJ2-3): DGGITQSPKYLFRKEGQNVTLSCEQNLNHDAMYWYRQDPGQGLRLIYYSQIVNDFQKGDIAEGYSVSREKKESFPLTVTSAQKNPTAFYLCASSMATSTDTQYFGPGTRLTVL.

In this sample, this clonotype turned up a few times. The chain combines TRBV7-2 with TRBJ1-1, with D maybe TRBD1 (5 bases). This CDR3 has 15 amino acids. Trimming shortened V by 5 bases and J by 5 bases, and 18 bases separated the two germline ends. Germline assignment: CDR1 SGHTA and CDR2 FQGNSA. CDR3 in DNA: TGTGCCAGCAGCCCGCGGACACCGCGTCAGACTGAAGCTTTCTTT. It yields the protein CASSPRTPRQTEAFF.

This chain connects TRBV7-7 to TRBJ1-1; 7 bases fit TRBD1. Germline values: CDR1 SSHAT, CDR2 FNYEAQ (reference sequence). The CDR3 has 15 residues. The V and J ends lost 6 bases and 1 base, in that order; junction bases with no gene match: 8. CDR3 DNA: TGTGCCAGCAGGGAATTCACAGGGGCGAACACTGAAGCTTTCTTT. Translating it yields CASREFTGANTEAFF.

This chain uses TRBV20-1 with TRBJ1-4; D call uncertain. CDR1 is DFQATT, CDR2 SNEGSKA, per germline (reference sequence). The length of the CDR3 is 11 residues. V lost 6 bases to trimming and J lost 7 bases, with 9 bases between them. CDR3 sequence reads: CSAPRREKLFF. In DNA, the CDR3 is TGCAGTGCCCCCAGGCGTGAAAAACTGTTTTTT.

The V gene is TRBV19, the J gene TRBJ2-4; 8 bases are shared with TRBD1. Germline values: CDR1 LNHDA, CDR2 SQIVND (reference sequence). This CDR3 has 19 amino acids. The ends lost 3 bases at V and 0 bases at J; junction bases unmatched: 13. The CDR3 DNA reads TGTGCCAGTAGTATTGACTCCGGGACAGGTGACTTAGCCAAAAACATTCAGTACTTC. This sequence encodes CASSIDSGTGDLAKNIQYF.

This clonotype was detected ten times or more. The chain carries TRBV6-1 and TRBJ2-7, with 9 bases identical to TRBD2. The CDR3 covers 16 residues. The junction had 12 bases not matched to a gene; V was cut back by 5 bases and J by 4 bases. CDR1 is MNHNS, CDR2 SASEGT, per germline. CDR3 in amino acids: CASSKGGRAIYYEQYF. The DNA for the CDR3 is TGTGCCAGCAGTAAGGGCGGGAGGGCCATCTATTACGAGCAGTACTTC.

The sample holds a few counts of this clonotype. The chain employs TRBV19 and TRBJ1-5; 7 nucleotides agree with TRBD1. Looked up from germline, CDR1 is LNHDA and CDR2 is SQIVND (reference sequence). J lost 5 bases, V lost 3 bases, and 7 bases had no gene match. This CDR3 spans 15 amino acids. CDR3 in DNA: TGTGCCAGTAGTATGAGGACAGGCGCATATCAGCCCCAGCATTTT. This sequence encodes CASSMRTGAYQPQHF.

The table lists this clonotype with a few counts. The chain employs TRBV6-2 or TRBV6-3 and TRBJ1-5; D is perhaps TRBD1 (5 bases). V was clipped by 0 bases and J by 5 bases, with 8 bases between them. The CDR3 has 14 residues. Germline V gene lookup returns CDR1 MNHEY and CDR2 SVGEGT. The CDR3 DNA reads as TGTGCCAGCAGTTACTCGAGGGGACATCAGCCCCAGCATTTT. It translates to CASSYSRGHQPQHF.

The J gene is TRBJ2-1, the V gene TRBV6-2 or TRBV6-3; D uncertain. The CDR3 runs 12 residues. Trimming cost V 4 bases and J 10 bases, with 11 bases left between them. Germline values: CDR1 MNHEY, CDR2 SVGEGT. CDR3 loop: CASSFGPEEQFF. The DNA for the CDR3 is TGTGCCAGCAGTTTTGGACCCGAAGAGCAGTTCTTC.

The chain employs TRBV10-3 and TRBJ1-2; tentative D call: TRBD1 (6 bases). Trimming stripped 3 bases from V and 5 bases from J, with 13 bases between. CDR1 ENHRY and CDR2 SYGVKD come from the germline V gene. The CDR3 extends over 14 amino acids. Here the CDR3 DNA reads TGTGCCATCAGTGACCCGGGACACCCTTATGGCTACACCTTC. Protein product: CAISDPGHPYGYTF.

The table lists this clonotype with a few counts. The DNA for the CDR3 is TGTGCCAGCAGCCCCGACTTACTAGCGGGAGGTTTATTGGAGACCCAGTACTTC. Translated, it gives CASSPDLLAGGLLETQYF. This chain links TRBV5-4 with TRBJ2-5, with 12 bases that match TRBD2. Germline V gene sequence: CDR1 SGHNT, CDR2 YYREEE (reference sequence). With 4 bases clipped from V and 5 bases from J, the junction kept 15 bases outside the gene matches. This CDR3 contains 18 residues.

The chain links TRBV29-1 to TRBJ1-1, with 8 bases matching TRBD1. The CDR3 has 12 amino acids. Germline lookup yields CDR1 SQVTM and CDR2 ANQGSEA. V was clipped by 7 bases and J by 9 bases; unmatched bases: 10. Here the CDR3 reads CSADGQGRKAFF. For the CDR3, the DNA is TGCAGCGCCGACGGACAGGGACGAAAAGCTTTCTTT.

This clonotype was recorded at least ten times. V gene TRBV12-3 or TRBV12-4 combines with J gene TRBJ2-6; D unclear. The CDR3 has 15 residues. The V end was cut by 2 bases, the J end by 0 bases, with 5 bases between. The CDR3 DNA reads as TGTGCCAGCAGTTTACCGGGCTCTGGGGCCAACGTCCTGACTTTC. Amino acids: CASSLPGSGANVLTF.

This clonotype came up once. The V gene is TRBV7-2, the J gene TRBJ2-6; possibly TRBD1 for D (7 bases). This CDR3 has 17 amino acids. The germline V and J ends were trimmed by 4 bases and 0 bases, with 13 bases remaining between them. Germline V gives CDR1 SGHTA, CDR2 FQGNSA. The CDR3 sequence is CASSSRQGGSGANVLTF. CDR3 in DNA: TGTGCCAGCAGCTCCAGACAGGGAGGCTCTGGGGCCAACGTCCTGACTTTC.

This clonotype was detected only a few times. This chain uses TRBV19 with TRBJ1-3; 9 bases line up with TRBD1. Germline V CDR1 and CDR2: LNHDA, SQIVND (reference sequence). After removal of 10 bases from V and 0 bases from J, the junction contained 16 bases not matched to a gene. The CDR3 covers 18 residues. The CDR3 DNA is TGTGCCACGTCTCGACGGGACAGGGTTTTGGGCTCTGGAAACACCATATATTTT. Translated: CATSRRDRVLGSGNTIYF.

CDR3 sequence reads: CASSPRGSVIQYF. The CDR3 region has the DNA TGTGCCAGCAGTCCTAGGGGGTCGGTCATTCAGTACTTC. The chain combines TRBV12-3 or TRBV12-4 with TRBJ2-4, with a weak D call TRBD1 (6 bases). Between the trimmed V and J ends, which lost 5 bases and 9 bases, there was a span of 14 bases. The CDR3 runs to 13 residues.

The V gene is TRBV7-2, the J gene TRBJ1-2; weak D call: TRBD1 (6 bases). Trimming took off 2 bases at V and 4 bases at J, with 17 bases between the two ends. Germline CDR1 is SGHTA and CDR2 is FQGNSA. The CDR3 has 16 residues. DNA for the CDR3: TGTGCCAGCAGCTTATCGGGGGGGGCGAGATTCTATGGCTACACCTTC. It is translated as CASSLSGGARFYGYTF. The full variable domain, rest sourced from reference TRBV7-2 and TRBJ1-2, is GAGVSQSPSNKVTEKGKDVELRCDPISGHTALYWYRQSLGQGLEFLIYFQGNSAPDKSGLPSDRFSAERTGGSVSTLTIQRTQQEDSAVYLCASSLSGGARFYGYTFGSGTRLTVV.

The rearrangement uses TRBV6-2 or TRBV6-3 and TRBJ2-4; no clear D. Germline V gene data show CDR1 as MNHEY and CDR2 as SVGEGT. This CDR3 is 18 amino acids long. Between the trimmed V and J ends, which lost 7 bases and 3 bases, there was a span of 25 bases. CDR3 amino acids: CASNLILTIVGYKNIQYF. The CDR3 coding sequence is TGTGCCAGCAATCTCATCCTGACCATTGTGGGTTACAAAAACATTCAGTACTTC.

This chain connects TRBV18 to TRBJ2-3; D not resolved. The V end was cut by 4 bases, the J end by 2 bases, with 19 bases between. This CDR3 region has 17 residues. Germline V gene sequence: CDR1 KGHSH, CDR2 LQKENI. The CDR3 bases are TGTGCCAGCTCACTCGGCCGCACCAGGCTAATCACAGATACGCAGTATTTT. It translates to CASSLGRTRLITDTQYF. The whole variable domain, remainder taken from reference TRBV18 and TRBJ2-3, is NAGVMQNPRHLVRRRGQEARLRCSPMKGHSHVYWYRQLPEEGLKFMVYLQKENIIDESGMPKERFSAEFPKEGPSILRIQQVVRGDSAAYFCASSLGRTRLITDTQYFGPGTRLTVL.

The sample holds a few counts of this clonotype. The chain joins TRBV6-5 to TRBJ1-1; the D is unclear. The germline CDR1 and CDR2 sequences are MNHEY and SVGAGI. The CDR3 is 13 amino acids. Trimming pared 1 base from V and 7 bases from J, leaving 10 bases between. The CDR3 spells CASSYWETSEAFF. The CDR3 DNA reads TGTGCCAGCAGTTACTGGGAGACGAGTGAAGCTTTCTTT.

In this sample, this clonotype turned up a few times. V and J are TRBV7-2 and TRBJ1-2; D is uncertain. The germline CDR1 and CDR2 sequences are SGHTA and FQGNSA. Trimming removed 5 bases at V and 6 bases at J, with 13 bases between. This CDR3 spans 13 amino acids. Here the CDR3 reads CASSPRAAHGYTF. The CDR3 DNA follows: TGTGCCAGCAGCCCCCGGGCAGCCCATGGCTACACCTTC.

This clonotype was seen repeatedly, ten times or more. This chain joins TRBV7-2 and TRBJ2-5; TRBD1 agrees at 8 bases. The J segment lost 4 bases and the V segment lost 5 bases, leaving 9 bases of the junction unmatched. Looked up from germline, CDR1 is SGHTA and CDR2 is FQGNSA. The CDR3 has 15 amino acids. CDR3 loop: CASSPSGTGGETQYF. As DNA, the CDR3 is TGTGCCAGCAGCCCCTCCGGGACAGGAGGAGAGACCCAGTACTTC.

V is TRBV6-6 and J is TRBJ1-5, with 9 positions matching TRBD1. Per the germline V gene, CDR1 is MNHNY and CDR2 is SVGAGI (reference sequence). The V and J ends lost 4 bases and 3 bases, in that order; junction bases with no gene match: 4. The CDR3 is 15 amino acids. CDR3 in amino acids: CASSFRDRDNQPQHF. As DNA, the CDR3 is TGTGCCAGCAGTTTCCGGGACAGGGACAATCAGCCCCAGCATTTT.

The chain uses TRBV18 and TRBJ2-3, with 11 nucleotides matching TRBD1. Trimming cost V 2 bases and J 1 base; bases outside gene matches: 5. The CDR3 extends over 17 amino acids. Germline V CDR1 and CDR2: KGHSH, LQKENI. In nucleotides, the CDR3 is TGTGCCAGCTCACCAATTCCGGGACAGGGGGGCACAGATACGCAGTATTTT. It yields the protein CASSPIPGQGGTDTQYF.

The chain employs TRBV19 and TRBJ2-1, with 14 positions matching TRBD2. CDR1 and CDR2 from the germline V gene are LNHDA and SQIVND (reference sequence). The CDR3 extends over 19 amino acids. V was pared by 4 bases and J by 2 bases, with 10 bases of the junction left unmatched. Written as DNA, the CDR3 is TGTGCCAGTAGTACGGGACTAGCGGGAGAATTTGGCGCCTACAATGAGCAGTTCTTC. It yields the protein CASSTGLAGEFGAYNEQFF.